Following are 22 T cell receptor beta chains from one sample sequenced in a study of T-cell reconstitution after alpha-beta-depleted transplantation in children. The TCRbeta library was prepared with unique molecular identifiers. TCRdb passed the PCR reads through MiXCR, listing each CDR3 protein once. The sample lists nearly 350,000 distinct CDR3 sequences, roughly 15% occurring once. Sequenced here: PBMCs, mostly from graft donor cells, sampled 360 days after TCRalphabeta/CD19-depleted stem cell transplant. Receptors were obtained from a male patient aged 2-10 years who had a stem cell transplant for acute lymphoblastic leukemia, so the T cells may come from the graft donor.

The gene calls are TRBV29-1 and TRBJ2-3; unclear D gene. Germline V gene data show CDR1 as SQVTM and CDR2 as ANQGSEA. CDR3 length: 15 residues. V lost 4 bases, J lost 0 bases, and 14 bases lay in between. The CDR3 DNA sequence: TGCAGCGTTGCCCTTAGGGCGGCTAGCACAGATACGCAGTATTTT. Its translation: CSVALRAASTDTQYF.

This chain connects TRBV20-1 to TRBJ2-7; 9 bases are shared with TRBD2. Germline V lookup: CDR1 DFQATT, CDR2 SNEGSKA (reference sequence). The CDR3 sequence is 14 residues long. The V gene end was trimmed by 7 bases and the J gene end by 3 bases; junction bases not matched to a gene: 10. CDR3 nucleotide sequence: TGCAGTGGGCTTTGGGGGACTAGCCTCTACGAGCAGTACTTC. The encoded protein is CSGLWGTSLYEQYF.

This clonotype occurred a few times. The J gene is TRBJ2-1, the V gene TRBV5-1; D is possibly TRBD2 (6 bases). Germline V gene lookup returns CDR1 SGHRS and CDR2 YFSETQ. The CDR3 runs 15 residues. Trimming removed 7 bases at V and 2 bases at J, with 16 bases between. As DNA, the CDR3 is TGCGCCAGCTCGGGGCAGGCTAGCGCCTACAATGAGCAGTTCTTC. Its translation: CASSGQASAYNEQFF.

This clonotype has a handful of counts. This chain uses TRBV28 with TRBJ2-7; D might be TRBD1 (5 bases). Trimming pared 4 bases from V and 4 bases from J, leaving 23 bases between. From germline, CDR1 is MDHEN and CDR2 SYDVKM. This CDR3 is built from 17 residues. CDR3 loop: CASSSDADSLILYEQYF. The CDR3 nucleotides are TGTGCCAGCAGTTCCGACGCCGACAGTCTCATCCTATACGAGCAGTACTTC. Supplemented by reference TRBV28 and TRBJ2-7, the full variable domain reads DVKVTQSSRYLVKRTGEKVFLECVQDMDHENMFWYRQDPGLGLRLIYFSYDVKMKEKGDIPEGYSVSREKKERFSLILESASTNQTSMYLCASSSDADSLILYEQYFGPGTRLTVT.

This clonotype was counted only a few times. For the CDR3, the DNA is TGCGCCAGCAGCCAAATGACTAGCGGGGGTACCGGGGAGCTGTTTTTT. It yields the protein CASSQMTSGGTGELFF. The V and J genes are TRBV4-3 and TRBJ2-2; 12 nucleotides line up with TRBD2. The CDR3 has 16 residues. V trimming: 2 bases; J trimming: 5 bases; junction bases outside the gene matches: 3. CDR1 and CDR2 from the germline V gene are LGHNA and YSLEER.

This rearrangement joins TRBV12-3 or TRBV12-4 to TRBJ2-4, with 7 bases aligning to TRBD2. CDR3 length equals 15 residues. V shed 6 bases and J 1 base; nucleotides not matched to a gene: 6. The CDR3: CASRVTSYAKNIQYF. The CDR3 DNA reads as TGTGCCAGCAGAGTGACTAGCTACGCCAAAAACATTCAGTACTTC.

This clonotype occurred a few times. The chain links TRBV4-3 to TRBJ2-3; D remains unclear. V was cut by 0 bases and J by 3 bases, with 13 bases left in between. Looked up from germline, CDR1 is LGHNA and CDR2 is YSLEER. The CDR3 extends over 16 amino acids. CDR3 nucleotide sequence: TGCGCCAGCAGCCAAGATTTGGGTTTCTCGACAGATACGCAGTATTTT. Translation: CASSQDLGFSTDTQYF.

The chain carries TRBV25-1 and TRBJ1-2; unclear D gene. Trimming pared 2 bases from V and 8 bases from J, leaving 12 bases between. The CDR3 loop spans 13 amino acids. Germline V lookup: CDR1 MGHDK, CDR2 SYGVNS. The CDR3 loop reads CASSEGGGRGYTF. In DNA form, the CDR3 reads TGTGCCAGCAGTGAAGGAGGAGGTCGGGGCTACACCTTC.

This clonotype was observed at least ten times. The rearrangement joins TRBV3-1 to TRBJ2-7; tentatively, D is TRBD2 (5 bases). Germline values: CDR1 LGHDT, CDR2 YNNKEL (reference sequence). The CDR3 is made up of 15 amino acids. The V gene lost 1 base and the J gene lost 0 bases, with 10 bases spanning the gap. The CDR3 DNA follows: TGTGCCAGCAGCCAAGTAAAGACTAACTCCTACGAGCAGTACTTC. This gives the protein CASSQVKTNSYEQYF.

The genes are TRBV29-1 and TRBJ2-3; 8 bases are a match to TRBD1. The CDR3 is 14 residues long. The ends lost 7 bases at V and 2 bases at J; junction bases unmatched: 8. The germline gives CDR1 SQVTM, CDR2 ANQGSEA. The CDR3 DNA reads TGCAGCGGGACAGGGATTTTGGACACAGATACGCAGTATTTT. Its protein product is CSGTGILDTDTQYF.

The V gene is TRBV20-1, the J gene TRBJ1-4; D remains unclear. CDR1 DFQATT and CDR2 SNEGSKA come from the germline V gene (reference sequence). The CDR3 has 14 amino acids. V lost 5 bases to trimming and J lost 5 bases, with 15 bases between them. In nucleotides, the CDR3 is TGCAGTGCTTTTTCCGGCACAGCGAATGAAAAACTGTTTTTT. As protein: CSAFSGTANEKLFF.

V usage is TRBV6-2 or TRBV6-3 and J usage is TRBJ1-5; a possible D gene is TRBD1 (5 bases). The V and J ends lost 0 bases and 3 bases respectively, with 12 bases between them. CDR1 and CDR2 from the germline V gene are MNHEY and SVGEGT. The CDR3 extends over 16 amino acids. The CDR3 loop reads CASSYSPREYNQPQHF. The CDR3 DNA follows: TGTGCCAGCAGTTACTCCCCCAGGGAGTACAATCAGCCCCAGCATTTT.

This clonotype was recorded a few times. The chain uses TRBV28 and TRBJ2-7; D not certain. The V end was cut by 5 bases, the J end by 2 bases, with 10 bases between. This CDR3 comprises 13 residues. Germline CDR1 reads MDHEN; CDR2 reads SYDVKM. CDR3 protein: CASSNGPPYEQYF. For the CDR3, the DNA is TGTGCCAGCAGTAACGGGCCGCCCTACGAGCAGTACTTC.

The chain carries TRBV29-1 and TRBJ1-3; TRBD1 is a possible D gene (6 bases). The CDR3 loop spans 16 amino acids. Germline V CDR1 and CDR2: SQVTM, ANQGSEA. V shed 4 bases and J shed 0 bases, with 16 bases lying between them. CDR3 loop: CSVALQEGDSGNTIYF. CDR3 sequence (DNA): TGCAGCGTTGCCCTACAGGAGGGGGACTCTGGAAACACCATATATTTT.

This clonotype was observed many times. The chain's CDR3 is CSVRTLYRDTQTGGYEQYF. The DNA for the CDR3 is TGCAGCGTCCGAACTCTCTACCGGGACACCCAGACCGGGGGCTACGAGCAGTACTTC. This chain links TRBV29-1 with TRBJ2-7, with D perhaps TRBD1 or TRBD2 (6 bases each). V shed 6 bases and J shed 3 bases, with 33 bases lying between them. CDR1 SQVTM and CDR2 ANQGSEA come from the germline V gene. The CDR3 loop spans 19 amino acids.

The rearrangement joins TRBV4-2 to TRBJ2-5; TRBD2 might be the D (6 bases). Trimming left V 0 bases short and J 2 bases short, with 16 bases between. Germline V gene data show CDR1 as LGHNA and CDR2 as YNFKEQ. The CDR3 extends over 17 amino acids. CDR3 sequence (DNA): TGTGCCAGCAGCCAAGAGAAATCGCTGGGGGGTCAAGAGACCCAGTACTTC. The encoded protein is CASSQEKSLGGQETQYF.

This clonotype was recorded at least ten times. The V call is TRBV15, the J call TRBJ2-7; D gene ambiguous. Germline V CDR1 and CDR2: LNHNV, YYDKDF (reference sequence). Trimming removed 3 bases at V and 0 bases at J, with 12 bases between. CDR3 length: 15 residues. CDR3 sequence: CATSRGGKYSYEQYF. The CDR3 DNA sequence: TGTGCCACCAGCAGGGGCGGCAAGTACTCCTACGAGCAGTACTTC.

The chain combines TRBV28 with TRBJ2-1; possible D gene TRBD1, 7 bases. From germline, CDR1 is MDHEN and CDR2 SYDVKM. The CDR3 totals 14 residues. V dropped 7 bases and J dropped 4 bases, with 14 bases sitting between them. CDR3 amino acids: CASTQGGTYNEQFF. For the CDR3, the DNA is TGTGCCAGCACCCAGGGGGGAACTTACAATGAGCAGTTCTTC.

This clonotype was seen more than once but under ten times. The chain has TRBV7-3 and TRBJ2-1, with TRBD2 matching over 15 bases. Losses at the gene ends were 2 bases for V and 7 bases for J; bases not matched to a gene: 3. The V gene's germline CDR1 is SGHTA and CDR2 FQGTGA. This CDR3 region has 16 residues. This chain's CDR3 is CASSLGLAGGPNEQFF. CDR3 in DNA: TGTGCCAGCAGCTTAGGACTAGCGGGAGGGCCAAATGAGCAGTTCTTC.

This clonotype was seen only a few times. J is TRBJ2-7 and V is TRBV6-1; D uncertain. CDR1 is MNHNS, CDR2 SASEGT, per germline. The V end was cut by 5 bases, the J end by 0 bases, with 14 bases between. The CDR3 is 15 amino acids. This chain's CDR3 is CASSPSTVASYEQYF. The CDR3 DNA reads as TGTGCCAGCAGTCCTTCGACGGTAGCCTCCTACGAGCAGTACTTC.

This clonotype was detected many times. One end of the junction fails to match germline, which may point to a read error. This chain uses TRBV5-1 with TRBJ2-3; no definite D call. Germline CDR1 SGHRS, CDR2 YFSETQ. The CDR3 extends over 12 amino acids. The CDR3 DNA is TGTGCCAGCAGTTTAGACACAGATACGCAGTATTTT. Residues: CASSLDTDTQYF.

The CDR3 DNA follows: TGTGCCAGTAGTATCGGCTGGAGAAATGAGCAGTTCTTC. It is translated as CASSIGWRNEQFF. The V call is TRBV19, the J call TRBJ2-1, with D hard to call. Germline assignment: CDR1 LNHDA and CDR2 SQIVND (reference sequence). This CDR3 is 13 amino acids long. Trimming removed 3 bases from V and 7 bases from J, with 10 bases in between.